This T cell receptor (beta chain) was identified during a study of shared clonotypes between healthy human individuals. Original processing methods: Sequence data from immunoSEQ were junction-only and lacked quality scores; consequently, filtering differed. Assay used: immunoSEQ multiplex PCR; TCRdb lists only in-frame clones, some missing. Clone size and the V and J calls come from that table; the DNA yielded D and trimming. This table has about 680,000 clones, around 92% appearing once. Naive CD8 populations comprised CD45RO-negative cells positively selected for CCR7, excluding terminally differentiated effector memory CD45RA+ cells. The germline V gene encodes CDR1 MNHNS and CDR2 SASEGT. The CDR3 loop spans 10 amino acids. Trimming left V 6 bases short and J 3 bases short, with 0 bases between.

The TCR was taken from a young man in good health. Sequences were obtained from naive CD8+ T cells sorted from blood. The gene calls are TRBV6-1 and TRBJ2-1; D ambiguous. CDR3 bases: TGTGCCAGCAGCTACAATGAGCAGTTCTTC. This encodes CASSYNEQFF.